This entry lists 10 T cell receptor beta chains sequenced from one sample in a study of T-cell reconstitution after alpha-beta-depleted transplantation in children. For TCRbeta, the library was prepared with unique molecular identifiers. TCRdb analysed the PCR reads with MiXCR anew, one entry per CDR3 protein. Here the sample spans 490,000 or so distinct CDR3 sequences, around an eighth being singletons. The material was PBMCs from the stem cell graft donor, obtained from the stem cell graft. All receptors come from a human donor who donated a stem cell graft to a child with combined immunodeficiency.

This clonotype was seen many times. The chain combines TRBV7-2 with TRBJ2-3; 8 nucleotides match TRBD1. Germline lookup yields CDR1 SGHTA and CDR2 FQGNSA. V lost 6 bases and J lost 5; bases outside the gene matches: 4. CDR3 length: 13 amino acids. In DNA, the CDR3 is TGTGCCAGCAGAGGACAGGGATTAGATACGCAGTATTTT. Protein product: CASRGQGLDTQYF. Full variable domain (missing parts from reference TRBV7-2 and TRBJ2-3): GAGVSQSPSNKVTEKGKDVELRCDPISGHTALYWYRQSLGQGLEFLIYFQGNSAPDKSGLPSDRFSAERTGGSVSTLTIQRTQQEDSAVYLCASRGQGLDTQYFGPGTRLTVL.

This clonotype was seen at least ten times. This sequence joins TRBV7-2 and TRBJ2-1; the D gene is possibly TRBD2 (6 bases). The ends were cut back, 1 base at V and 4 bases at J, with 8 bases in the middle. Germline lookup yields CDR1 SGHTA and CDR2 FQGNSA. CDR3 length: 14 residues. The CDR3 region has the DNA TGTGCCAGCAGCTTAGGCGGGAATTACAATGAGCAGTTCTTC. It yields the protein CASSLGGNYNEQFF. Using reference TRBV7-2 and TRBJ2-1 for the parts outside the CDR3, the full variable domain is GAGVSQSPSNKVTEKGKDVELRCDPISGHTALYWYRQSLGQGLEFLIYFQGNSAPDKSGLPSDRFSAERTGGSVSTLTIQRTQQEDSAVYLCASSLGGNYNEQFFGPGTRLTVL.

The chain uses TRBV12-3 or TRBV12-4 and TRBJ2-7; TRBD2 is a possible D gene (5 bases). CDR3 size: 14 residues. Trimming pared 6 bases from V and 4 bases from J, leaving 16 bases between. CDR3 bases: TGTGCCAGCAGAACCGCGGGCCCCGCTTACGAGCAGTACTTC. The encoded protein is CASRTAGPAYEQYF.

This clonotype was observed many times. The chain combines TRBV7-9 with TRBJ1-2; D not resolved. Germline values: CDR1 SEHNR, CDR2 FQNEAQ (reference sequence). The V gene lost 3 bases and the J gene lost 4 bases, with 3 bases spanning the gap. The CDR3 runs 11 residues. CDR3 amino acids: CASSLAYGYTF. The CDR3 DNA follows: TGTGCCAGCAGCTTGGCCTATGGCTACACCTTC.

This clonotype was seen ten or more times. The chain recombines TRBV10-3 with TRBJ1-2; no clear D gene. Germline CDR1 ENHRY, CDR2 SYGVKD. Between the trimmed V and J ends, which lost 3 bases and 8 bases, there was a span of 7 bases. This CDR3 is 11 amino acids long. Written as DNA, the CDR3 is TGTGCCATCAGTGAACAGTACGGCTACACCTTC. As protein: CAISEQYGYTF.

At least ten counts were recorded for this clonotype. The chain recombines TRBV15 with TRBJ2-5; D not certain. The CDR3 loop spans 13 amino acids. The germline gives CDR1 LNHNV, CDR2 YYDKDF (reference sequence). V was pared by 0 bases and J by 1 base, with 3 bases between. CDR3 in DNA: TGTGCCACCAGCAGAGATAGCCAAGAGACCCAGTACTTC. Its protein product is CATSRDSQETQYF.

This clonotype was detected ten times or more. The chain carries TRBV12-3 or TRBV12-4 and TRBJ2-3; D gene uncertain. This CDR3 contains 16 residues. Deletions cut 5 bases from V and 1 base from J, with 16 bases between. CDR3 in amino acids: CASSRPTLLGTDTQYF. In DNA, the CDR3 is TGTGCCAGCAGTCGACCGACTCTCCTTGGCACAGATACGCAGTATTTT.

This clonotype was counted between two and nine times. This rearrangement joins TRBV24-1 to TRBJ2-1; D might be TRBD1 (6 bases). Germline-derived CDR1 and CDR2 are KGHDR and SFDVKD. V lost 1 base and J lost 0, with 15 bases in between. The CDR3 consists of 18 residues. As DNA, the CDR3 is TGTGCCACCAGTGATTTTAGGACAGAGTACTTCTCCTACAATGAGCAGTTCTTC. Translating gives CATSDFRTEYFSYNEQFF.

This clonotype was recorded at least ten times. This chain links TRBV12-3 or TRBV12-4 with TRBJ1-1; the D gene is possibly TRBD1 (5 bases). Trimming removed 10 bases at V and 1 base at J, with 16 bases between. This CDR3 comprises 14 residues. CDR3 DNA sequence: TGTGCCACGCTTCGCGGAGGGACGAACACTGAAGCTTTCTTT. Protein sequence: CATLRGGTNTEAFF.

The chain employs TRBV12-3 or TRBV12-4 and TRBJ2-7; no reliable D call. Trimming removed 2 bases at V and 7 bases at J, with 9 bases between. This CDR3 has 12 residues. CDR3 in DNA: TGTGCCAGCAGTTTATGGGGTAGTGAGCAGTACTTC. As protein: CASSLWGSEQYF.